This T cell receptor beta chain was recorded in a study of early T cells in non-severe SARS-CoV-2 infection. Across the study: Unpaired chains resulted from sequencing bulk RNA of unsorted whole blood.

From the 5' RACE reads, TCRdb called clonotypes with MiXCR, one entry per CDR3 protein. The sample consists of about 59,000 distinct CDR3 sequences, about 12% of them appearing once. This clonotype came up a few times. Germline V gene data show CDR1 as ENHRY and CDR2 as SYGVKD. Between the trimmed V and J ends, which lost 6 bases and 4 bases, there was a span of 16 bases. The CDR3 has 16 amino acids. This clonotype was sampled from an adult who was a healthcare worker with PCR-confirmed SARS-CoV-2 infection or an uninfected control (not recorded which). V is TRBV10-3 and J is TRBJ2-6; the D gene is possibly TRBD1 (6 bases). Sequenced material: whole blood, taken at baseline. The CDR3 sequence: CAIRGDTGPGANVLTF. CDR3 bases: TGTGCCATCAGGGGAGATACAGGGCCCGGGGCCAACGTCCTGACTTTC.